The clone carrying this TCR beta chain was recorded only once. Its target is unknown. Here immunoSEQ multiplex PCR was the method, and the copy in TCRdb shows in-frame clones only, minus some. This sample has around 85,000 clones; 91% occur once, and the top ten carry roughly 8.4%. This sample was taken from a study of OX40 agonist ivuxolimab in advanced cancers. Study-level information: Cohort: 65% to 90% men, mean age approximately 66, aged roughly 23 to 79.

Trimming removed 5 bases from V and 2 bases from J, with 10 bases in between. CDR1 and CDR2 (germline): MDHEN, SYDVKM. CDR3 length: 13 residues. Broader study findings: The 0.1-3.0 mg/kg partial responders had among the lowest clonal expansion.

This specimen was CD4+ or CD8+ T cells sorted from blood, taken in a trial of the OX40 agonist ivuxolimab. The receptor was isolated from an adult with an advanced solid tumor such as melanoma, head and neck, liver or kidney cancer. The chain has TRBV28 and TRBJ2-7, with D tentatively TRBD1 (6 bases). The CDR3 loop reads CASSDRKAYEQYF. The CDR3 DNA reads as TGTGCCAGCAGTGACAGGAAAGCCTACGAGCAGTACTTC.